The 10 T cell receptor beta chains given below trace back to one sample, sequenced in a study of CD8+CD57+ T cells in acquired aplastic anemia. Before being chosen for sequencing, patients had shown CD8+CD57+ cell expansion by flow cytometry. The template for TCR beta VDJ and CDR3 sequence profiling was genomic DNA. TCRdb independently ran MiXCR on the reads; one entry per CDR3 protein. The sample shows around 180,000 distinct CDR3 sequences, 45% to 60% of them seen only once. The sequencing sample was made of sorted CD4+, CD8+, or CD8+CD57+ T cells (not recorded which) from PBMCs. The source of these receptors is a human donor with aplastic anemia.

The chain combines TRBV2 with TRBJ2-1; TRBD2 matches at 8 bases. This CDR3 spans 15 amino acids. The germline gives CDR1 SNHLY, CDR2 FYNNEI. V dropped 4 bases and J dropped 4; count of bases not matched to a gene: 6. The CDR3 region has the DNA TGTGCCAGCAGTGGCATGACTAGCGATTACAATGAGCAGTTCTTC. Translating gives CASSGMTSDYNEQFF.

This clonotype was seen once. The rearrangement links TRBV7-9 to TRBJ1-6; 7 bases fit TRBD1. J was trimmed by 7 bases and V by 4 bases; bases with no gene match: 4. In germline, CDR1 is SEHNR, CDR2 FQNEAQ (reference sequence). The CDR3 runs to 14 residues. The CDR3 DNA sequence: TGTGCCAGCAGCTCGGGACAGTCAAATTCACCCCTCCACTTT. Residues: CASSSGQSNSPLHF.

In this sample, this clonotype turned up many times. This chain joins TRBV5-6 and TRBJ1-1; 9 bases are shared with TRBD1. V shed 3 bases and J 3 bases; nucleotides not matched to a gene: 3. Germline CDR1 and CDR2: SGHDT and YYEEEE. This CDR3 spans 14 amino acids. The CDR3 DNA follows: TGTGCCAGCAGCTCCCGGGACAGGGACACTGAAGCTTTCTTT. It encodes CASSSRDRDTEAFF.

The chain combines TRBV24-1 with TRBJ2-5, with 8 nucleotides matching TRBD1. J was trimmed by 5 bases and V by 3 bases; bases with no gene match: 4. The CDR3 is made up of 14 amino acids. The germline V gene encodes CDR1 KGHDR and CDR2 SFDVKD. The CDR3 nucleotides are TGTGCCACCAGTGATCAGGGGGCTGTTGAGACCCAGTACTTC. It is translated as CATSDQGAVETQYF.

This clonotype showed up many times. The gene calls are TRBV6-1 and TRBJ2-7, with a tentative D call TRBD2 (6 bases). Germline V gives CDR1 MNHNS, CDR2 SASEGT. Trimming removed 6 bases at V and 0 bases at J, with 18 bases between. This CDR3 is 16 amino acids long. The CDR3 here is CASSDFRWRDSYEQYF. As DNA, the CDR3 is TGTGCCAGCAGCGACTTCCGGTGGCGGGACTCCTACGAGCAGTACTTC.

This clonotype was picked up many times. The chain combines TRBV19 with TRBJ1-5, with TRBD1 matching 7 bases. The length of the CDR3 is 14 residues. J was trimmed by 5 bases and V by 4 bases; bases with no gene match: 5. The germline gives CDR1 LNHDA, CDR2 SQIVND (reference sequence). The CDR3 reads CASSTSTGYQPQHF. CDR3 sequence (DNA): TGTGCCAGTAGTACCTCGACAGGGTATCAGCCCCAGCATTTT.

This rearrangement joins TRBV11-2 to TRBJ1-3; D gene unclear. The CDR3 length is 13 residues. Germline assignment: CDR1 SGHAT and CDR2 FQNNGV. The V end was cut by 6 bases, the J end by 4 bases, with 10 bases between. The CDR3 DNA follows: TGTGCCAGCAGGTCTTTCCAGGGAAACACCATATATTTT. Protein product: CASRSFQGNTIYF.

This clonotype has a single count. The chain has TRBV5-4 and TRBJ2-1; no reliable D call. Germline CDR1 is SGHNT and CDR2 is YYREEE (reference sequence). CDR3 length: 13 residues. With 4 bases removed from V and 5 bases from J, the gap between germline ends came to 10 bases. CDR3 nucleotide sequence: TGTGCCAGCAGCGCGAACTTCGACAATGAGCAGTTCTTC. Its translation: CASSANFDNEQFF. The full variable domain, completed using reference TRBV5-4 and TRBJ2-1, is ETGVTQSPTHLIKTRGQQVTLRCSSQSGHNTVSWYQQALGQGPQFIFQYYREEENGRGNFPPRFSGLQFPNYSSELNVNALELDDSALYLCASSANFDNEQFFGPGTRLTVL.

This clonotype was seen at least ten times. The chain uses TRBV7-9 and TRBJ2-1, with 8 nucleotides matching TRBD2. The germline CDR1 and CDR2 sequences are SEHNR and FQNEAQ (reference sequence). V shed 5 bases and J 10 bases; nucleotides not matched to a gene: 16. The CDR3 is made up of 16 amino acids. The chain's CDR3 is CASSQPGTRPAEEQFF. Written as DNA, the CDR3 is TGTGCCAGCAGCCAGCCCGGGACTAGACCGGCAGAGGAGCAGTTCTTC.

This clonotype was detected many times. The V call is TRBV9, the J call TRBJ1-4, with unresolved D. This CDR3 comprises 10 residues. With 8 bases removed from V and 8 bases from J, the gap between germline ends came to 7 bases. CDR1 and CDR2 (germline): SGDLS, YYNGEE. The chain's CDR3 is CARTPEKLFF. The CDR3 coding sequence is TGTGCCAGAACGCCGGAAAAACTGTTTTTT.